This passage covers 8 T cell receptor beta chains from one sample sequenced in a study of shared clonotypes between healthy human individuals. The table came from immunoSEQ multiplex PCR; TCRdb's copy has only in-frame clones and leaves some out. The profile shows some 200,000 clones, 60% to 80% of them singletons. The sample taken for sequencing was memory CD4+ T cells sorted from blood. Subset denoted: CD45RA-negative fraction. These receptors came from a man aged 30 to 45 in good health.

The DNA for the CDR3 is TGTGCCAGCAGCCCGGGGACAGGGCGCTTAGACATTCAGTACTTC. Translating gives CASSPGTGRLDIQYF. The chain is built from TRBV7-9 and TRBJ2-4, with 9 bases identical to TRBD1. Germline CDR1 reads SEHNR; CDR2 reads FQNEAQ (reference sequence). CDR3 length: 15 amino acids. V lost 5 bases to trimming and J lost 8 bases; unmatched junction nucleotides: 10.

In its sample, this clone was seen a few times. The chain links TRBV7-8 to TRBJ2-4, with D possibly TRBD1 on 5 matching bases. The germline V and J ends were trimmed by 3 bases and 8 bases, with 14 bases remaining between them. This CDR3 region has 14 residues. Germline V lookup: CDR1 SGHVS, CDR2 FQNEAQ. CDR3 loop: CASSLAGNFDIQYF. In DNA form, the CDR3 reads TGTGCCAGCAGCTTGGCAGGGAATTTTGACATTCAGTACTTC.

The J gene is TRBJ1-4, the V gene TRBV28; D is possibly TRBD1 (5 bases). Deletions cut 4 bases from V and 8 bases from J, with 17 bases between. The CDR3 has 15 amino acids. Germline CDR1 is MDHEN and CDR2 is SYDVKM. The CDR3 region has the DNA TGTGCCAGCAGTTCCACAGGCTTTGGAGCAGAAAAACTGTTTTTT. It specifies CASSSTGFGAEKLFF.

This clone showed up just once. The V and J genes are TRBV27 and TRBJ2-7, with 14 bases identical to TRBD2. The V gene's germline CDR1 is MNHEY and CDR2 SMNVEV (reference sequence). The CDR3 is 14 amino acids. V shed 6 bases, J shed 6 bases, and the junction held 4 bases outside the gene matches. CDR3 loop: CASRGLAGVGEQYF. CDR3 nucleotides: TGTGCCAGCAGGGGACTAGCGGGAGTGGGCGAGCAGTACTTC.

V is TRBV2 and J is TRBJ2-7; unclear D gene. Germline CDR1 and CDR2: SNHLY and FYNNEI. The CDR3 runs 15 residues. V gave up 2 bases and J gave up 6 bases, with 17 bases separating them. CDR3 nucleotide sequence: TGTGCCAGCAGTGAATTAGGGCAGTCTTTGTCCGAGCAGTACTTC. Amino acids: CASSELGQSLSEQYF.

The chain links TRBV5-6 to TRBJ2-7; no definite D call. V was trimmed by 2 bases and J by 1 base, leaving 7 bases between them. Per germline, CDR1 SGHDT and CDR2 YYEEEE. The CDR3 loop spans 13 amino acids. The DNA for the CDR3 is TGTGCCAGCAGCTTCTCCCTGTCCTACGAGCAGTACTTC. This sequence encodes CASSFSLSYEQYF.

As to this clone: The germline gene is not matched at one end of the junction; a read error may be the cause. Other nucleotide sequences in the sample specify the same CDR3. This sequence joins TRBV5-6 and TRBJ2-7; 7 positions match TRBD2. CDR1 is SGHDT, CDR2 YYEEEE, per germline. The CDR3 is 16 residues long. CDR3 nucleotide sequence: TGTGCCAGCAGTCTGCCCACCGGGACCTGGGACTACGAACAGTACTTC. This gives the protein CASSLPTGTWDYEQYF.

The chain links TRBV7-6 to TRBJ2-5; 8 nucleotides agree with TRBD1. Germline CDR1 is SGHVS and CDR2 is FNYEAQ. The CDR3 covers 15 residues. Unmatched junction bases numbered 8, after V lost 4 bases and J lost 4 bases. The CDR3 nucleotides read TGTGCCAGCAGCTCAGATGACAGGGGTAGAGAGACCCAGTACTTC. Protein sequence: CASSSDDRGRETQYF.